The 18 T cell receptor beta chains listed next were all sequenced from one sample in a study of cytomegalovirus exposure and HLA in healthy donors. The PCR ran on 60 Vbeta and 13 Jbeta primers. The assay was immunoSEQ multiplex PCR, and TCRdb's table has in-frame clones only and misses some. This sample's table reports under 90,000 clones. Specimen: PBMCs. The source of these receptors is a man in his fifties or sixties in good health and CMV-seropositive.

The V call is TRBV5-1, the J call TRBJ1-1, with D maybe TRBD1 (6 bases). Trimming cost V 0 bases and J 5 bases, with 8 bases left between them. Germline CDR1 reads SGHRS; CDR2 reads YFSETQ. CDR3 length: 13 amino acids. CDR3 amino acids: CASSLGGLTEAFF. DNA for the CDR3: TGCGCCAGCAGCTTGGGGGGGCTAACTGAAGCTTTCTTT.

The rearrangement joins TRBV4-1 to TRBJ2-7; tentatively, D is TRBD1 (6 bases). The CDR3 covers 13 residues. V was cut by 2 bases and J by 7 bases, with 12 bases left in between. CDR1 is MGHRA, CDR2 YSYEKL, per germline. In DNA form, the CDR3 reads TGCGCCAGCAGCCAATTCTTCAGGGGAGAGCAGTACGTC. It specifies CASSQFFRGEQYV.

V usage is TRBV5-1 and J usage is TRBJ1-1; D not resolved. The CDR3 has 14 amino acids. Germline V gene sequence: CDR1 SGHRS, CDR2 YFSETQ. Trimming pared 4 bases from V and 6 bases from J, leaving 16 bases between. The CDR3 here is CASSGGQAVAEAFF. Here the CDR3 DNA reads TGCGCCAGCAGCGGCGGGCAGGCGGTGGCTGAAGCTTTCTTT.

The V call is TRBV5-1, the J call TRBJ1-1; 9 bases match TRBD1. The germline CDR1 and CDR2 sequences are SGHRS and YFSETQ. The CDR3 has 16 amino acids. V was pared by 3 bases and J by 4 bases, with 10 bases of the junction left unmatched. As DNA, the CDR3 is TGCGCCAGCAGCTGGACAGGGGCTAATGGAATCACTGAAGCTTTCTTT. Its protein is CASSWTGANGITEAFF.

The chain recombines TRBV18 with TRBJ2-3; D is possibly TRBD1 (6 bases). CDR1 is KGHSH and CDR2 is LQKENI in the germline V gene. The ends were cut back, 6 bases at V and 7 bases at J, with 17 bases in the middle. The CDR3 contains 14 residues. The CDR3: CASSSGQLDNTQYF. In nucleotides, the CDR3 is TGTGCCAGCTCCTCAGGACAGCTCGACAATACGCAGTATTTT.

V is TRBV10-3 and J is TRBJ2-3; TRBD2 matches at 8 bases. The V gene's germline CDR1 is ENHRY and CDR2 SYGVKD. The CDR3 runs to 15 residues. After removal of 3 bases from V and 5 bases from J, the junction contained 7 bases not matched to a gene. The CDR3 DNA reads TGTGCCATCAGTGATCGGACTAGCCCTGGAGATACGCAGTATTTT. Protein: CAISDRTSPGDTQYF.

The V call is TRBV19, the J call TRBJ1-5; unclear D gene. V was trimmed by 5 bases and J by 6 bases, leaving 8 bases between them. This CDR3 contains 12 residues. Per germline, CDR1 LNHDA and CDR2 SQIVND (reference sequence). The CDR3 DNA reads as TGTGCCAGTAGTCCTACTTTTCAGCCCCAGCATTTT. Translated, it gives CASSPTFQPQHF. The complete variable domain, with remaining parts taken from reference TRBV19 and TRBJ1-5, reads DGGITQSPKYLFRKEGQNVTLSCEQNLNHDAMYWYRQDPGQGLRLIYYSQIVNDFQKGDIAEGYSVSREKKESFPLTVTSAQKNPTAFYLCASSPTFQPQHFGDGTRLSIL.

This CDR3 is CASSLETTSDTQYF. Written as DNA, the CDR3 is TGCGCCAGCAGCTTGGAGACTACATCAGATACGCAGTATTTT. The chain carries TRBV5-1 and TRBJ2-3, with D perhaps matching TRBD2 (5 bases). V gave up 0 bases and J gave up 4 bases, with 9 bases separating them. The V gene's germline CDR1 is SGHRS and CDR2 YFSETQ. CDR3 length: 14 amino acids.

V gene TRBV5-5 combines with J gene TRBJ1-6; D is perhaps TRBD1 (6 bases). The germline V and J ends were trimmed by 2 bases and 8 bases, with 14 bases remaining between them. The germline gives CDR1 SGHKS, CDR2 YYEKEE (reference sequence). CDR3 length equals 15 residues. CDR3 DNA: TGTGCCAGCAGCTTTGGGCAGGGGATGGATTCACCCCTCCACTTT. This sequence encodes CASSFGQGMDSPLHF.

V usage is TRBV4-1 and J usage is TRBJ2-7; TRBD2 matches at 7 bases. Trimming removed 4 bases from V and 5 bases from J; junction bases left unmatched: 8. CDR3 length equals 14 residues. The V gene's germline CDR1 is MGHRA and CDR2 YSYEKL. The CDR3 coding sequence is TGCGCCAGCAGCCCCCGTGCGGGGGAAGACGAGCAGTACGTC. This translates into CASSPRAGEDEQYV.

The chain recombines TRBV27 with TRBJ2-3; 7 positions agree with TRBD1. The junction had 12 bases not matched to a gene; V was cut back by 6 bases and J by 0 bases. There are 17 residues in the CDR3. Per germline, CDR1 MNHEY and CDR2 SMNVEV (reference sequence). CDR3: CASRDLGQPSSTDTQYF. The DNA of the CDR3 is TGTGCCAGCAGAGACCTGGGACAGCCCTCAAGCACAGATACGCAGTATTTT.

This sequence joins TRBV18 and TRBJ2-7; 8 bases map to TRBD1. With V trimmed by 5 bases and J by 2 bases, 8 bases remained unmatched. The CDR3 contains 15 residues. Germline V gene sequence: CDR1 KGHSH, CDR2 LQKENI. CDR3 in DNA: TGTGCCAGCTCAGTCGGACAGGGTGTAGCCTACGAGCAGTACGTC. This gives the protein CASSVGQGVAYEQYV.

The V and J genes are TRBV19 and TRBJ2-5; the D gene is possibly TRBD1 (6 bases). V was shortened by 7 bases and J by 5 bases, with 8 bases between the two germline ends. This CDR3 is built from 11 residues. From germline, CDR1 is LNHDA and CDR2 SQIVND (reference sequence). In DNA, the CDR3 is TGTGCCAGTACCGACAGGGAGACCCAGTACTTC. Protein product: CASTDRETQYF.

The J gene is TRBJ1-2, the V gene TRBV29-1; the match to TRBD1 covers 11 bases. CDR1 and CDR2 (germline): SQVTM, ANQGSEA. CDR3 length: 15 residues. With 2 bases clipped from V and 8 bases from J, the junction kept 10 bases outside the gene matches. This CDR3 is CSVEKGSGTGGGYTF. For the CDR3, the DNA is TGCAGCGTTGAAAAGGGCTCCGGGACAGGGGGAGGCTACACCTTC.

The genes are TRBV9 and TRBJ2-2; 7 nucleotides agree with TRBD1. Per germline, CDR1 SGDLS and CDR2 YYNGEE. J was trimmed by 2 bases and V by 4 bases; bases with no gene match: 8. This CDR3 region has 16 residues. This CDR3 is CASSSLGQTNTGELFF. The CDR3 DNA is TGTGCCAGCAGCTCCCTGGGACAGACAAACACCGGGGAGCTGTTTTTT.

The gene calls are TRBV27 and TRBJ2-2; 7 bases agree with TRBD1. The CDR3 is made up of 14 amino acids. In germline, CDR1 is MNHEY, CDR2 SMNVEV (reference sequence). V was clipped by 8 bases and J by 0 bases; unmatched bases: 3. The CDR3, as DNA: TGTGCCAGCCGGGACAGATCGAACACCGGGGAGCTGTTTTTT. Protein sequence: CASRDRSNTGELFF.

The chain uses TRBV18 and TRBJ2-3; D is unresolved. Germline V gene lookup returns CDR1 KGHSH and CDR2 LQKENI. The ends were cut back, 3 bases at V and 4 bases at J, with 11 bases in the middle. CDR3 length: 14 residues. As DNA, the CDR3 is TGTGCCAGCTCACCCCCCACGAGGCCAGATACGCAGTATTTT. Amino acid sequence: CASSPPTRPDTQYF.

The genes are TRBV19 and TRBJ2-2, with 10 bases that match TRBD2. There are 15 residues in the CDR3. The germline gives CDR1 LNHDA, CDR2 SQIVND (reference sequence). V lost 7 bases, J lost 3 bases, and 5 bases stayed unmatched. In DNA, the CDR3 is TGTGCCAGTACTGAGACTAGCGGGTACACCGGGGAGCTGTTTTTT. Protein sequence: CASTETSGYTGELFF.